This TCR beta chain was identified during a study of T-cell reconstitution after alpha-beta-depleted transplantation in children. In germline, CDR1 is DFQATT, CDR2 SNEGSKA (reference sequence). The J segment lost 7 bases and the V segment lost 0 bases, leaving 9 bases of the junction unmatched. This CDR3 comprises 15 residues. This clonotype was recorded a few times. Preparation of the TCRbeta library involved a method that used unique molecular identifiers. Using its own MiXCR run on the PCR reads, TCRdb lists one record per CDR3 protein. The table includes some 180,000 distinct CDR3 sequences, around 7% detected once.

The genes are TRBV20-1 and TRBJ1-5; 7 nucleotides agree with TRBD1. The receptor was derived from a boy under 10 years old with acute lymphoblastic leukemia, due to receive a stem cell transplant. The starting material was PBMCs, obtained before TCRalphabeta/CD19-depleted stem cell transplant. CDR3 DNA sequence: TGCAGTGCTAGAGATCGGAGACAGGGAGACCAGCCCCAGCATTTT. Amino acids: CSARDRRQGDQPQHF.